This record looks at one T cell receptor beta chain sequence and its context. Its target is unknown. CDR3 size: 14 residues. Germline CDR1 reads ENHRY; CDR2 reads SYGVKD. With 2 bases removed from V and 0 bases from J, the gap between germline ends came to 7 bases. Each CDR3 protein gets one entry after TCRdb re-called the reads with MiXCR. The repertoire consists of around 310,000 distinct CDR3 sequences, with roughly 29% occurring once and the leading ten covering 15% to 25%. The source of the sample is a study of T cell repertoires in cytomegalovirus infection. The wider study: Both a matching HLA type and CMV infection were indicated by public TCR beta signatures.

Findings and caveats of the study: In two of eight donors, the top clonotype was HLA-C-restricted CMV-specific.

The chain has TRBV10-3 and TRBJ2-5, with a weak D call TRBD2 (5 bases). The source is a human donor in good health (CMV status not recorded). Some clones in this sample may be carry-over from other donors' samples. The input for sequencing was cultured PBMCs, taken from culture after CMV antigen stimulation. For the CDR3, the DNA is TGTGCCATCAGTGAGGGAGGCCACCAAGAGACCCAGTACTTC. Protein: CAISEGGHQETQYF.